This T cell receptor beta chain was sequenced during a study of cytomegalovirus exposure and HLA in healthy donors. Turning to the study itself: The 100 to 150 validation repertoires, a later analysis reported, used the same platform as the 650 to 800 repertoires from the first cohort.

This clone has only one observation. Its target is not known. Study observations and caveats: Confirmation was obtained in vitro that a few CMV-associated chains are specific for CMV antigens. The investigators catalogued under 200 TCR beta chains as cytomegalovirus-associated. Rare TCR sequences predominated, though certain public TCRs were found in many donors.

The data were produced by immunoSEQ multiplex PCR, yet TCRdb's version contains in-frame clones alone and is incomplete. The sample yields roughly 200,000 clones, approximately 84% seen once. The CDR3 extends over 14 amino acids. The germline gives CDR1 MNHNS, CDR2 SASEGT. Germline trimming cut 8 bases from V and 5 bases from J; bases unmatched to any gene: 11. The V and J genes are TRBV6-1 and TRBJ2-7, with 8 bases that match TRBD1. The specimen sequenced was PBMCs. This TCR was recovered from a woman younger than 35 in good health and CMV-seropositive. CDR3 amino acids: CASGGQGEFDEQYF. Here the CDR3 DNA reads TGTGCCAGCGGCGGACAGGGCGAATTTGACGAGCAGTACTTC.